This T cell receptor beta chain originates from a study of identical twins. Notes on the study in general: Part of the zero-insertion signal could reflect confounding by invariant MAIT and iNKT cells.

Turning to this clonotype: No antigen is known for it.

After removal of 6 bases from V and 0 bases from J, the junction contained 6 bases not matched to a gene. This CDR3 has 17 residues. CDR1 WSHSY and CDR2 SAAADI come from the germline V gene. Template switching added a universal primer site, and cDNA bore unique molecular identifiers. TCRdb passed the 5' RACE reads through MiXCR, listing each CDR3 protein once. Among approximately 670,000 distinct CDR3 sequences listed, roughly 6% were seen once. The chain has TRBV10-2 and TRBJ2-6, with TRBD1 identical over 9 bases. The receptor was derived from a man between 18 and 35 years old in good health. The sequenced material came from naive T cells sorted from blood. The CDR3 region is CASSFTGGTSGANVLTF. In nucleotides, the CDR3 is TGCGCCAGCAGCTTCACAGGGGGCACCTCTGGGGCCAACGTCCTGACTTTC.